Sequencing of this T cell receptor (beta chain) was carried out in a study of cytomegalovirus exposure and HLA in healthy donors. Clones were sequenced by immunoSEQ multiplex PCR, and TCRdb holds only the in-frame ones, with some missing. The sample records about 73,000 clones, 85% to 95% being singletons. V was shortened by 0 bases and J by 0 bases, with 17 bases between the two germline ends. Per germline, CDR1 SGHDT and CDR2 YYEEEE. The CDR3 has 18 residues. The sample holds a few counts of this clone. The sequenced sample consisted of PBMCs. This TCR was sampled from a man between 18 and 29 years old in good health and CMV-seronegative. This sequence joins TRBV5-6 and TRBJ2-3, with D possibly TRBD2 on 5 matching bases. This chain's CDR3 is CASSLVALRTSSTDTQYF. The CDR3 DNA reads TGTGCCAGCAGCTTGGTAGCCCTCCGGACTTCTAGCACAGATACGCAGTATTTT.